Listed here are 32 T cell receptor beta chains from one sample, sequenced in a study of regulatory T cells in long-lasting Graves disease. Building the TCR beta libraries relied on iRepertoire HTBI primers, and CDR3 regions underwent Arm-PCR. MiXCR, applied by TCRdb to the multiplex PCR reads, yields one record per CDR3 protein. The sample records under 700,000 distinct CDR3 sequences, around 15% being singletons. Time point indicated: newly diagnosed GD, antithyroid drugs for less than 3 months. PBMC-extracted RNA yielded the TCR library. The sample was also reused in another study, on T cells in Graves' hyperthyroidism and ophthalmopathy.

The sequenced sample was peripheral blood mononuclear cells (PBMCs), obtained at new diagnosis, from a patient treated with antithyroid drugs. Receptor source: a woman aged 35 to 59 with Graves disease.

This clonotype was seen more than once but under ten times. The rearrangement links TRBV13 to TRBJ1-1; 9 bases map to TRBD1. The CDR3 totals 13 residues. V dropped 5 bases and J dropped 10; count of bases not matched to a gene: 8. Germline loops: CDR1 PRHDT, CDR2 FYEKMQ (reference sequence). CDR3 loop: CASSPGTGWGAFF. The CDR3 bases are TGTGCCAGCAGCCCCGGGACAGGGTGGGGAGCTTTCTTT.

Ten or more counts support this clonotype. The V call is TRBV9, the J call TRBJ1-1; D is unclear. V shed 0 bases and J shed 4 bases, with 7 bases lying between them. Germline loops: CDR1 SGDLS, CDR2 YYNGEE. This CDR3 comprises 13 residues. CDR3: CASSVAIGTEAFF. As DNA, the CDR3 is TGTGCCAGCAGCGTAGCTATTGGCACTGAAGCTTTCTTT. Using reference TRBV9 and TRBJ1-1 for the parts outside the CDR3, the full variable domain is DSGVTQTPKHLITATGQRVTLRCSPRSGDLSVYWYQQSLDQGLQFLIQYYNGEERAKGNILERFSAQQFPDLHSELNLSSLELGDSALYFCASSVAIGTEAFFGQGTRLTVV.

A few counts support this clonotype. The chain links TRBV10-3 to TRBJ2-1, with 8 bases identical to TRBD1. The CDR3 covers 13 residues. Germline V CDR1 and CDR2: ENHRY, SYGVKD. With V trimmed by 6 bases and J by 9 bases, 7 bases remained unmatched. CDR3 region: CAISSPGGGEQFF. In DNA, the CDR3 is TGTGCCATCAGCTCTCCAGGGGGCGGTGAGCAGTTCTTC.

The rearrangement uses TRBV25-1 and TRBJ2-3; no firm D call. The germline gives CDR1 MGHDK, CDR2 SYGVNS. The CDR3 covers 15 residues. Trimming took off 0 bases at V and 0 bases at J, with 7 bases between the two ends. The CDR3 DNA is TGTGCCAGCAGTGAATATGCACAGAGCACAGATACGCAGTATTTT. This gives the protein CASSEYAQSTDTQYF.

At least ten counts were recorded for this clonotype. This chain connects TRBV11-2 to TRBJ1-1, with D unclear. The CDR3 covers 15 residues. The germline V and J ends were trimmed by 0 bases and 7 bases, with 15 bases remaining between them. Germline V gene lookup returns CDR1 SGHAT and CDR2 FQNNGV. The CDR3, as DNA: TGTGCCAGCAGCTTAGATCACGTGGTTTCTTATGAAGCTTTCTTT. It encodes CASSLDHVVSYEAFF.

This clonotype was observed many times. J is TRBJ2-1 and V is TRBV7-8; 7 nucleotides match TRBD1. CDR3 length: 16 amino acids. The trim removed 4 bases at V and 3 bases at J, leaving 9 bases unmatched. Germline V gene sequence: CDR1 SGHVS, CDR2 FQNEAQ. CDR3 in amino acids: CASSSVTWDSYNEQFF. In DNA form, the CDR3 reads TGTGCCAGCAGCTCGGTGACCTGGGACAGCTACAATGAGCAGTTCTTC.

V is TRBV9 and J is TRBJ2-1; TRBD2 agrees at 10 bases. The CDR3 extends over 17 amino acids. CDR1 SGDLS and CDR2 YYNGEE come from the germline V gene. V shed 2 bases, J shed 0 bases, and the junction held 5 bases outside the gene matches. The CDR3 DNA follows: TGTGCCAGCAGCGTTATAGCGGGGGGCAGCTCCTACAATGAGCAGTTCTTC. It codes for CASSVIAGGSSYNEQFF.

The chain carries TRBV4-1 and TRBJ2-7; 9 bases match TRBD2. The CDR3 sequence is 15 residues long. Germline CDR1 reads MGHRA; CDR2 reads YSYEKL. Trimming cost V 0 bases and J 7 bases; bases outside gene matches: 7. The CDR3 DNA reads as TGCGCCAGCAGCCAAGATTTAGCGGGGGTGACAGAGCAGTACTTC. Its protein is CASSQDLAGVTEQYF.

This clonotype was counted ten times or more. The chain uses TRBV12-3 or TRBV12-4 and TRBJ2-2; a possible D gene is TRBD1 (6 bases). CDR3 length: 14 residues. V was pared by 5 bases and J by 6 bases, with 13 bases between. In DNA, the CDR3 is TGTGCCAGCAGTACACAGGGACGGGCCGGGGAGCTGTTTTTT. It translates to CASSTQGRAGELFF.

For this clonotype: This could be a read error, since a much larger clone is one nucleotide away. J is TRBJ2-3 and V is TRBV6-5, with 11 bases matching TRBD2. The ends lost 6 bases at V and 1 base at J; junction bases unmatched: 3. Germline V lookup: CDR1 MNHEY, CDR2 SVGAGI. The CDR3 is 15 amino acids. The CDR3 sequence: CASRRGLAGTDTQYF. CDR3 DNA: TGTGCCAGCAGGCGGGGACTAGCGGGCACAGATACGCAGTATTTT.

This clonotype was seen at least ten times. The rearrangement links TRBV12-3 or TRBV12-4 to TRBJ2-2; 9 nucleotides match TRBD1. Losses at the gene ends were 6 bases for V and 7 bases for J; bases not matched to a gene: 12. This CDR3 contains 16 residues. For the CDR3, the DNA is TGTGCCAGCAGCAAAGGACAGGGGAGCTTATACGGGGAGCTGTTTTTT. Its translation is CASSKGQGSLYGELFF.

This clonotype was detected many times. The chain couples TRBV5-5 to TRBJ1-5; D gene unclear. Germline V CDR1 and CDR2: SGHKS, YYEKEE (reference sequence). The CDR3 contains 16 residues. The V and J ends lost 0 bases and 0 bases respectively, with 10 bases between them. CDR3 sequence: CASSLEHPISNQPQHF. The CDR3 region has the DNA TGTGCCAGCAGCTTGGAACACCCGATTAGCAATCAGCCCCAGCATTTT.

In its sample, this clonotype was seen a few times. The chain links TRBV3-1 to TRBJ2-1, with a possible D match to TRBD2 (6 bases). Germline loops: CDR1 LGHDT, CDR2 YNNKEL (reference sequence). This CDR3 contains 16 residues. V was shortened by 0 bases and J by 0 bases, with 9 bases between the two germline ends. The CDR3: CASSQEGTLSYNEQFF. The CDR3, as DNA: TGTGCCAGCAGCCAAGAAGGGACTCTCTCCTACAATGAGCAGTTCTTC.

In this sample, this clonotype turned up many times. The chain uses TRBV2 and TRBJ2-2, with a weak D call TRBD2 (5 bases). CDR1 is SNHLY, CDR2 FYNNEI, per germline. V lost 4 bases and J 5 bases, leaving 14 bases between the germline ends. CDR3 length: 15 amino acids. The CDR3 sequence: CASSAPSGWTGELFF. CDR3 nucleotide sequence: TGTGCCAGCAGTGCCCCGTCGGGATGGACCGGGGAGCTGTTTTTT.

The chain joins TRBV5-1 to TRBJ1-3; 7 nucleotides match TRBD1. V was pared by 2 bases and J by 2 bases, with 4 bases of the junction left unmatched. Germline V gives CDR1 SGHRS, CDR2 YFSETQ. CDR3 length equals 15 residues. The CDR3 protein is CASSLQGLPGNTIYF. DNA for the CDR3: TGCGCCAGCAGCTTACAGGGGCTCCCTGGAAACACCATATATTTT.

Worth noting for this clonotype: A much larger clone lies a single base off, so this may be a read error. The chain combines TRBV2 with TRBJ2-3; either TRBD1 or TRBD2 may supply D (6 bases each). V lost 10 bases to trimming and J lost 6 bases, with 14 bases between them. The length of the CDR3 is 12 residues. CDR1 and CDR2 from the germline V gene are SNHLY and FYNNEI. DNA of the CDR3: TGTGCCACCCAAGGAGGGGGGGATACGCAGTATTTT. It is translated as CATQGGGDTQYF.

In this sample, this clonotype turned up many times. The gene calls are TRBV28 and TRBJ1-2; 7 bases are a match to TRBD1. The V gene end was trimmed by 6 bases and the J gene end by 5 bases; junction bases not matched to a gene: 3. Looked up from germline, CDR1 is MDHEN and CDR2 is SYDVKM. This CDR3 spans 12 amino acids. CDR3 in amino acids: CASSPRGYGYTF. CDR3 nucleotides: TGTGCCAGCAGCCCCAGGGGGTATGGCTACACCTTC.

This clonotype has a handful of counts. The chain couples TRBV15 to TRBJ1-5; perhaps TRBD1 as D (6 bases). The CDR3 totals 16 residues. V was pared by 1 base and J by 6 bases, with 16 bases between. The V gene's germline CDR1 is LNHNV and CDR2 YYDKDF (reference sequence). This CDR3 reads CATSRVSRGGGQPQHF. The CDR3 nucleotides are TGTGCCACCAGCAGAGTTTCCAGGGGAGGGGGTCAGCCCCAGCATTTT.

This chain connects TRBV28 to TRBJ1-3; D ambiguous. Looked up from germline, CDR1 is MDHEN and CDR2 is SYDVKM. V dropped 6 bases and J dropped 4 bases, with 19 bases sitting between them. This CDR3 contains 16 residues. The CDR3 sequence: CASRPPGGPLGNTIYF. DNA of the CDR3: TGTGCCAGCAGACCCCCGGGAGGTCCACTCGGAAACACCATATATTTT. The entire variable domain, with the rest obtained from reference TRBV28 and TRBJ1-3, is as follows: DVKVTQSSRYLVKRTGEKVFLECVQDMDHENMFWYRQDPGLGLRLIYFSYDVKMKEKGDIPEGYSVSREKKERFSLILESASTNQTSMYLCASRPPGGPLGNTIYFGEGSWLTVV.

This clonotype was found many times. An end of the junction does not agree with germline; a read error may underlie this. The J gene is TRBJ1-2, the V gene TRBV6-1; 9 bases align to TRBD1. The CDR3 is 13 residues long. Germline assignment: CDR1 MNHNS and CDR2 SASEGT. This CDR3 is CAGRTQGAGGYTF. CDR3 sequence (DNA): TGTGCCGGCAGGACACAGGGGGCCGGTGGCTACACCTTC.

Ten or more counts support this clonotype. The genes are TRBV12-3 or TRBV12-4 and TRBJ1-5; tentative D call: TRBD1 (5 bases). The length of the CDR3 is 13 residues. With 8 bases removed from V and 5 bases from J, the gap between germline ends came to 13 bases. This CDR3 is CASQQGEYQPQHF. The DNA for the CDR3 is TGTGCCAGCCAACAAGGGGAGTATCAGCCCCAGCATTTT.

In this sample, this clonotype turned up many times. The chain links TRBV5-1 to TRBJ2-7, with D perhaps matching TRBD1 (6 bases). V was pared by 4 bases and J by 6 bases, with 14 bases between. The CDR3 is made up of 13 amino acids. The V gene's germline CDR1 is SGHRS and CDR2 YFSETQ. The chain's CDR3 is CASSPLTGIEQYF. The DNA of the CDR3 is TGCGCCAGCAGCCCCCTTACAGGGATCGAGCAGTACTTC.

This chain uses TRBV10-3 with TRBJ2-5; D uncertain. V lost 3 bases and J 2 bases, leaving 10 bases between the germline ends. Germline V lookup: CDR1 ENHRY, CDR2 SYGVKD. This CDR3 is built from 14 residues. In nucleotides, the CDR3 is TGTGCCATCAGTGATTCCGGATATCAAGAGACCCAGTACTTC. Amino acids: CAISDSGYQETQYF.

The table lists this clonotype with a count of one. This probably arose from a read error, given a far larger clone one base away. V and J are TRBV13 and TRBJ2-7; 9 bases match TRBD1. Germline V CDR1 and CDR2: PRHDT, FYEKMQ (reference sequence). The CDR3 contains 15 residues. After removal of 5 bases from V and 0 bases from J, the junction contained 5 bases not matched to a gene. In DNA, the CDR3 is TGTGCCAGCAGCCTCGGACAGGGGAGCTCCTACGAGCAGTACTTC. Residues: CASSLGQGSSYEQYF.

This clonotype was detected many times. The chain has TRBV2 and TRBJ1-1, with unresolved D. CDR1 and CDR2 (germline): SNHLY, FYNNEI. This CDR3 contains 12 residues. Trimming stripped 6 bases from V and 3 bases from J, with 8 bases between. The CDR3 spells CASRGYYTEAFF. CDR3 nucleotides: TGTGCCAGCAGAGGTTACTACACTGAAGCTTTCTTT.

This clonotype was detected once. The J gene is TRBJ2-5, the V gene TRBV9; 9 bases align to TRBD2. J gave up 1 base and V 2 bases, and 6 bases lay outside the gene matches. The CDR3 loop spans 16 amino acids. Per the germline V gene, CDR1 is SGDLS and CDR2 is YYNGEE. The CDR3 DNA reads TGTGCCAGCAGCGTGGCGGGCGGGGGGGCCCAAGAGACCCAGTACTTC. As protein: CASSVAGGGAQETQYF.

In the case of this clonotype: A much bigger clone sits one base away, suggesting this may be a read error. V and J are TRBV6-9 and TRBJ2-4, with a possible D match to TRBD1 (6 bases). Germline assignment: CDR1 MNHGY and CDR2 SVAAGI. The CDR3 is made up of 16 amino acids. V lost 3 bases and J 5 bases, leaving 17 bases between the germline ends. The CDR3 nucleotides read TGTGCCAGCAGTTACTCAACAGGGTCCAGGGAAAACATTCAGTACTTC. This gives the protein CASSYSTGSRENIQYF.

Many counts were recorded for this clonotype. The genes are TRBV5-1 and TRBJ1-3; a possible D gene is TRBD1 (5 bases). The CDR3 has 16 amino acids. CDR1 is SGHRS, CDR2 YFSETQ, per germline. Trimming removed 0 bases from V and 1 base from J, with 11 bases in between. CDR3 sequence reads: CASSLDPPGSGNTIYF. DNA for the CDR3: TGCGCCAGCAGCTTGGACCCACCAGGGTCTGGAAACACCATATATTTT.

The rearrangement joins TRBV5-6 to TRBJ1-2; D uncertain. This CDR3 has 14 residues. Germline assignment: CDR1 SGHDT and CDR2 YYEEEE. With 4 bases removed from V and 2 bases from J, the gap between germline ends came to 12 bases. This chain's CDR3 is CASSPSGVNYGYTF. In DNA, the CDR3 is TGTGCCAGCAGCCCCTCGGGTGTAAACTATGGCTACACCTTC. The whole variable domain, remainder taken from reference TRBV5-6 and TRBJ1-2, is DAGVTQSPTHLIKTRGQQVTLRCSPKSGHDTVSWYQQALGQGPQFIFQYYEEEERQRGNFPDRFSGHQFPNYSSELNVNALLLGDSALYLCASSPSGVNYGYTFGSGTRLTVV.

This chain joins TRBV19 and TRBJ1-1; D possibly corresponds to TRBD1 (5 bases). The CDR3 is made up of 14 amino acids. V was pared by 4 bases and J by 0 bases, with 9 bases between. Germline loops: CDR1 LNHDA, CDR2 SQIVND (reference sequence). The CDR3: CASSTGIMNTEAFF. The CDR3 region has the DNA TGTGCCAGTAGTACAGGGATTATGAACACTGAAGCTTTCTTT.

This clonotype was observed a few times. The chain joins TRBV15 to TRBJ1-1; 8 bases align to TRBD1. Germline values: CDR1 LNHNV, CDR2 YYDKDF (reference sequence). The V gene end was trimmed by 2 bases and the J gene end by 1 base; junction bases not matched to a gene: 6. There are 16 residues in the CDR3. CDR3 DNA sequence: TGTGCCACCAGCAGACCTACAGGGGGAACGAACACTGAAGCTTTCTTT. Translation gives CATSRPTGGTNTEAFF.

This chain uses TRBV6-1 with TRBJ2-7, with D possibly called TRBD1 or TRBD2 (6 bases each). Trimming removed 7 bases from V and 12 bases from J, with 7 bases in between. The CDR3 loop spans 8 amino acids. Per germline, CDR1 MNHNS and CDR2 SASEGT. CDR3: CASKGGYF. CDR3 bases: TGTGCCAGCAAGGGGGGGTACTTC.